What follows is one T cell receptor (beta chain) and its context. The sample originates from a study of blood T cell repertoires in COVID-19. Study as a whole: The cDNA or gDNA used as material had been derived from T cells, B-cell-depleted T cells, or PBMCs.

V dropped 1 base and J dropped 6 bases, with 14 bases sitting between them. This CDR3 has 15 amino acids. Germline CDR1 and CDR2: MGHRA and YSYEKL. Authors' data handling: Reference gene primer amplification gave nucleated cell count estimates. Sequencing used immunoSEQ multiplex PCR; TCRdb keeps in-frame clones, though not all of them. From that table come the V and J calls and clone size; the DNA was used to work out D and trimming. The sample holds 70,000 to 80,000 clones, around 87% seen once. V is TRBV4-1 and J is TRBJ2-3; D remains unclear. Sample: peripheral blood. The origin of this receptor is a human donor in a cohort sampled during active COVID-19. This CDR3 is CASSQVVITSDTQYF. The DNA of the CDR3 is TGCGCCAGCAGCCAAGTCGTCATTACATCGGATACGCAGTATTTT.